Included here is one T cell receptor beta chain sequence, with context. Its antigen remains unknown. This sample stems from a study of a mutant IDH1 vaccine in newly diagnosed glioma. Study summary: Vaccination followed radiotherapy alone by 4-6 weeks, or accompanied temozolomide cycles. Of the patients given treatment, approximately 60% were male and approximately 40% were female, and a mean age of roughly 40 years was recorded.

Study-wide results and caveats: A vaccine-induced immune response developed in about 94% of the patients.

CDR1 and CDR2 (germline): SGHNT, YENEEA. This CDR3 contains 13 residues. V was cut by 5 bases and J by 7 bases, with 11 bases left in between. As for time point: week 11, during vaccination. Doses comprised 300 ug of mutant IDH1 20-mer peptide each, plus topical imiquimod. Profiling relied on immunoSEQ multiplex PCR, and the TCRdb table lists in-frame clones only, not all of them. The repertoire holds some 64,000 clones, with about four fifths as singletons. The chain uses TRBV11-3 and TRBJ1-4; D is possibly TRBD1 (5 bases). This specimen consisted of PBMCs, obtained from a glioma patient whose treatment included an IDH1 peptide vaccine. This TCR came from a man in his fifties with glioma. As DNA, the CDR3 is TGTGCCAGCAGCCCCTTGGGGACTGAAAAACTGTTTTTT. Translating gives CASSPLGTEKLFF.